The clone carrying this TCR beta chain has just a few counts. Its target is not known. This sample was taken from a study of cytomegalovirus exposure and HLA in healthy donors. Germline V gene sequence: CDR1 SGDLS, CDR2 YYNGEE. The V and J ends lost 3 bases and 4 bases respectively, with 13 bases between them. CDR3 size: 14 residues. General study findings and limits: As a later analysis showed, several of the most significant clusters appeared to be linked to common viral pathogens. TCR beta chains numbering approximately 150 were designated cytomegalovirus-associated.

PCR was performed using 60 Vbeta and 13 Jbeta primers. The protocol was immunoSEQ multiplex PCR, while the TCRdb copy is restricted to in-frame clones and leaves out a portion. The data contain 110,000 to 150,000 clones, roughly 80% of them singletons. This TCR derives from a man between 18 and 35 years old in good health and CMV-seronegative. The sample was PBMCs. This chain connects TRBV9 to TRBJ1-2, with D unclear. The CDR3 DNA is TGTGCCAGCAGCGGCACCGGGGAAATCTATGGCTACACCTTC. Translated, it gives CASSGTGEIYGYTF.